The T cell receptor beta chain under discussion was sequenced for a study of cytomegalovirus exposure and HLA in healthy donors. Whole-study results and caveats: Analyzed later, most CMV-associated TCR beta chains appeared HLA-restricted.

With regard to this clone: The antigen is not known.

Use of 60 Vbeta and 13 Jbeta primers characterized the PCR. The method was immunoSEQ multiplex PCR; TCRdb's version includes in-frame clones alone and lacks a portion of them. This table holds about 160,000 clones, roughly 84% found once. The TCR sequence derives from a man aged 25 to 40 in good health and CMV-seronegative. The specimen was PBMCs.

The CDR3 DNA reads TGTGCCAGCAGTACCAAGGGGGCAACCTACAATGAGCAGTTCTTC. Translating gives CASSTKGATYNEQFF. The gene calls are TRBV2 and TRBJ2-1, with 7 bases that match TRBD1. The CDR3 has 15 amino acids. The trim removed 5 bases at V and 2 bases at J, leaving 6 bases unmatched. Looked up from germline, CDR1 is SNHLY and CDR2 is FYNNEI.